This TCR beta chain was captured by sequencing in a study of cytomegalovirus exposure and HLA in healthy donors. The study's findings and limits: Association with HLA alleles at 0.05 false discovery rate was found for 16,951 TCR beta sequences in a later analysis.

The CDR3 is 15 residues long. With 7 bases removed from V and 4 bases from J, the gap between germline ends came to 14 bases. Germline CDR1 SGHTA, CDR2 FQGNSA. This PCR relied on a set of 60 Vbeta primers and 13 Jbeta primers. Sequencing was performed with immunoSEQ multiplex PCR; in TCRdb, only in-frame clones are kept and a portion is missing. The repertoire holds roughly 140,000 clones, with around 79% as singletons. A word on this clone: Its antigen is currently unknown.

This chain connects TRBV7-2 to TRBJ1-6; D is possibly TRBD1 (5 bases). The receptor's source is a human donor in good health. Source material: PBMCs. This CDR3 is CASTPGLSYNSPLHF. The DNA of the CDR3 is TGTGCCAGCACCCCGGGACTTAGTTATAATTCACCCCTCCACTTT.